This TCR beta chain was documented in a study of CD8+CD57+ T cells in acquired aplastic anemia. Genomic DNA was employed as the template in profiling TCR beta VDJ and CDR3. TCRdb ran MiXCR on the reads and lists one entry per CDR3 protein. The table includes about 120,000 distinct CDR3 sequences, 45% to 60% detected once. The V gene lost 2 bases and the J gene lost 5 bases, with 6 bases spanning the gap. The germline CDR1 and CDR2 sequences are DFQATT and SNEGSKA (reference sequence). The length of the CDR3 is 11 residues. General study findings and limits: Found in both controls and patients were around 30 CD8+ CDR3 sequences.

In patients chosen for sequencing, flow cytometry had shown CD8+CD57+ cell expansion. On this clonotype: The antigen remains unidentified.

The V and J genes are TRBV20-1 and TRBJ2-5; TRBD2 is a possible D gene (5 bases). The clonotype was recovered from a human donor with aplastic anemia. Specimen: sorted CD4+, CD8+, or CD8+CD57+ T cells (not recorded which) from PBMCs. CDR3 in DNA: TGCAGTGCTAGAACGGGGGAGACCCAGTACTTC. It is translated as CSARTGETQYF.